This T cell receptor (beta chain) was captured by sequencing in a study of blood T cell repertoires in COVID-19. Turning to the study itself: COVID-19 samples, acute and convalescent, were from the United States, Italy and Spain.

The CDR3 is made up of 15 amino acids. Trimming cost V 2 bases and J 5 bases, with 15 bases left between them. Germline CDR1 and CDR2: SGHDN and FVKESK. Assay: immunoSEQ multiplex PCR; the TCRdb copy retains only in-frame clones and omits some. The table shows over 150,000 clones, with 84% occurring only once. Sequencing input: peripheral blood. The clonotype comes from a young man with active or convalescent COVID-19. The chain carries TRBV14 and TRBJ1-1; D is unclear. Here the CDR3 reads CASSQPMGSETEAFF. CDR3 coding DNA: TGTGCCAGCAGCCAACCCATGGGGAGTGAAACTGAAGCTTTCTTT.